A single sample gave rise to the 5 T cell receptor beta chains below, sequenced in a study of blood T cells in healthy people across ages. Alongside a J-beta primer mix, a sample-barcoded 5' primer served in a second PCR lasting about 6 to 12 cycles. MiXCR, run by TCRdb on the 5' RACE reads, gives a single entry per CDR3 protein. The repertoire consists of about 670,000 distinct CDR3 sequences, with around 50% occurring once and the leading ten covering roughly 12%. The specimen sequenced was blood. The receptors come from an elderly woman in good health.

In the case of this clonotype: A read error may account for a junction end that differs from germline. V is TRBV7-2 and J is TRBJ2-5; possible D gene TRBD1, 5 bases. The CDR3 has 13 amino acids. Germline V CDR1 and CDR2: SGHTA, FQGNSA. The CDR3 sequence: CASSSRGSEAQYF. The CDR3, as DNA: TGTGCCAGCTCCAGTAGGGGATCAGAGGCCCAGTACTTC. The entire variable domain, with the rest obtained from reference TRBV7-2 and TRBJ2-5, is as follows: GAGVSQSPSNKVTEKGKDVELRCDPISGHTALYWYRQSLGQGLEFLIYFQGNSAPDKSGLPSDRFSAERTGGSVSTLTIQRTQQEDSAVYLCASSSRGSEAQYFGPGTRLLVL.

Concerning this clonotype: This may come from a read error, since a much larger clone is one base off. CDR3 protein: CASSLRLAGSDAQYF. The CDR3 region has the DNA TGCGCCAGCAGCTTGCGGCTAGCGGGGTCTGATGCGCAGTATTTT. The rearrangement uses TRBV5-1 and TRBJ2-3; TRBD2 aligns across 9 bases. V was pared by 1 base and J by 10 bases, with 10 bases of the junction left unmatched. The germline V gene encodes CDR1 SGHRS and CDR2 YFSETQ. There are 15 residues in the CDR3.

The rearrangement links TRBV11-2 to TRBJ1-2; D call uncertain. Trimming pared 2 bases from V and 4 bases from J, leaving 14 bases between. This CDR3 has 15 amino acids. CDR1 and CDR2 from the germline V gene are SGHAT and FQNNGV. CDR3 region: CASSLLIGPSYGYTF. The CDR3 DNA reads TGTGCCAGCAGCTTATTAATTGGTCCCTCCTATGGCTACACCTTC. The full variable domain, in which reference TRBV11-2 and TRBJ1-2 provide the parts outside the CDR3, is EAGVAQSPRYKIIEKRQSVAFWCNPISGHATLYWYQQILGQGPKLLIQFQNNGVVDDSQLPKDRFSAERLKGVDSTLKIQPAKLEDSAVYLCASSLLIGPSYGYTFGSGTRLTVV.

V and J are TRBV3-1 and TRBJ1-6; 9 nucleotides align to TRBD1. CDR3 length: 16 amino acids. The germline V gene encodes CDR1 LGHDT and CDR2 YNNKEL (reference sequence). Losses at the gene ends were 1 base for V and 8 bases for J; bases not matched to a gene: 6. CDR3 coding DNA: TGTGCCAGCAGCCAAGGACAGGGGGGTCTGGATTCACCCCTCCACTTT. Its protein is CASSQGQGGLDSPLHF.

The rearrangement joins TRBV20-1 to TRBJ2-1, with D maybe TRBD1 (6 bases). The germline gives CDR1 DFQATT, CDR2 SNEGSKA (reference sequence). This CDR3 spans 15 amino acids. The V gene lost 6 bases and the J gene lost 4 bases, with 19 bases spanning the gap. CDR3 coding DNA: TGCAGTGCGAGTCCCCCGGGACACCTATACAATGAGCAGTTCTTC. It encodes CSASPPGHLYNEQFF.